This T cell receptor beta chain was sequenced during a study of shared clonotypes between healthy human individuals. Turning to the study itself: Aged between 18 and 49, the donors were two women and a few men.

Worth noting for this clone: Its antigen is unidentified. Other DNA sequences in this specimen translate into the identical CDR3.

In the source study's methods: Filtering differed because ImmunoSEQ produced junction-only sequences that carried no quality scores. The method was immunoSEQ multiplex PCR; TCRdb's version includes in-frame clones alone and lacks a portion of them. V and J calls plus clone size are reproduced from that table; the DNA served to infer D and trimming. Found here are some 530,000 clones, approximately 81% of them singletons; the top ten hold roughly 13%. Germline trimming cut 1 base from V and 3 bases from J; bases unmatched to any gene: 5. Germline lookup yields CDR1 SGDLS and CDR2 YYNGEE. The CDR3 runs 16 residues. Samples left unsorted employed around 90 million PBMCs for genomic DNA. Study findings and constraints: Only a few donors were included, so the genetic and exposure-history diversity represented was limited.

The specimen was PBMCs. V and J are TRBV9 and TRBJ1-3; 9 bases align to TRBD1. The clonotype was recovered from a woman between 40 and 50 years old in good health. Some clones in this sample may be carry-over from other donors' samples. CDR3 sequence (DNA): TGTGCCAGCAGCGTAAGAGGGACAGGGAGTGGAAACACCATATATTTT. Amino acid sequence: CASSVRGTGSGNTIYF.